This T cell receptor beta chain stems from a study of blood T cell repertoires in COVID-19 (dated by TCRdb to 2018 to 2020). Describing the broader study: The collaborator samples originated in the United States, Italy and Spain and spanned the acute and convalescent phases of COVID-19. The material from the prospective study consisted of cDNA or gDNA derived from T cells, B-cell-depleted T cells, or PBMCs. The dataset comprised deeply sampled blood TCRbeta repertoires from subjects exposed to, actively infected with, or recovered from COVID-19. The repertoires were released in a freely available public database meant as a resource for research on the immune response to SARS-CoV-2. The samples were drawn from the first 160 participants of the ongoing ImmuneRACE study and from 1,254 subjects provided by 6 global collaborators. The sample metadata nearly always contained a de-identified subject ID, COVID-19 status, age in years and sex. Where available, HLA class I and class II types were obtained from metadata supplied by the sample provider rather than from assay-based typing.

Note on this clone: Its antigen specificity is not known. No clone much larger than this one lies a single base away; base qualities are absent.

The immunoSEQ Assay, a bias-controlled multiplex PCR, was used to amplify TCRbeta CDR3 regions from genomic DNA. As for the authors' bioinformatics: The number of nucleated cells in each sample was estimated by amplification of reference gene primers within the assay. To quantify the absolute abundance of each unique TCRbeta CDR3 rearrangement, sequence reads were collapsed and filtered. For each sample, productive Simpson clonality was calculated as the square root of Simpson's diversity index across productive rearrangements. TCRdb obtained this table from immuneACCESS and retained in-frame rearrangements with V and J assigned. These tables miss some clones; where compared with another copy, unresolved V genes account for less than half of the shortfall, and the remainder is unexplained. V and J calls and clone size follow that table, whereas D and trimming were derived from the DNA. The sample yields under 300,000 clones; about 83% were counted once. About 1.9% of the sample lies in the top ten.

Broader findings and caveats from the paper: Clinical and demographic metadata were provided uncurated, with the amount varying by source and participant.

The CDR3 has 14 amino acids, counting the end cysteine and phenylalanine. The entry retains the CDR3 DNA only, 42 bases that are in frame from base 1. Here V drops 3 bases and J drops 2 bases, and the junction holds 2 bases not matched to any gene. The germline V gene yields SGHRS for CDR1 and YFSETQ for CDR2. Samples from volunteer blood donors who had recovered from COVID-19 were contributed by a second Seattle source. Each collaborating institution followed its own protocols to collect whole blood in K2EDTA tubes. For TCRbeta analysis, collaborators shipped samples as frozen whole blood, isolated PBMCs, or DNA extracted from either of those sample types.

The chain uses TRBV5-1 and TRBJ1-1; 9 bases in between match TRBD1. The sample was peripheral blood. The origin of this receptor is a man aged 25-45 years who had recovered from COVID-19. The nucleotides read TGCGCCAGCAGCTGGGACAGGGTCAACACTGAAGCTTTCTTT. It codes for CASSWDRVNTEAFF.